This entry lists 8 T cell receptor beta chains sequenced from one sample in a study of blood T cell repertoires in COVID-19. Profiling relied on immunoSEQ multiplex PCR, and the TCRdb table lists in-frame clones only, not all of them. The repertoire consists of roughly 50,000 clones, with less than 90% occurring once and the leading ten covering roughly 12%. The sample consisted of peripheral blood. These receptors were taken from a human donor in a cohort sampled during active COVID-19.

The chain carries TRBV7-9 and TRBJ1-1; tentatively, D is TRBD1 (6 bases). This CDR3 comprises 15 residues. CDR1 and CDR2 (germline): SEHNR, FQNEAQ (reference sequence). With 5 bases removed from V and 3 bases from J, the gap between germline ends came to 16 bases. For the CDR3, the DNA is TGTGCCAGCAGCCCCACAGGGAAGAGGTACACTGAAGCTTTCTTT. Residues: CASSPTGKRYTEAFF.

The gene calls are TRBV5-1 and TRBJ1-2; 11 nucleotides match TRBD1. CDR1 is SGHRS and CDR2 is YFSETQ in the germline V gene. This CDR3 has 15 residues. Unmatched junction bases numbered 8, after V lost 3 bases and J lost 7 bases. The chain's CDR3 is CASSWDRGMGGGYTF. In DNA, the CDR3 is TGCGCCAGCAGCTGGGACAGGGGGATGGGAGGTGGCTACACCTTC.

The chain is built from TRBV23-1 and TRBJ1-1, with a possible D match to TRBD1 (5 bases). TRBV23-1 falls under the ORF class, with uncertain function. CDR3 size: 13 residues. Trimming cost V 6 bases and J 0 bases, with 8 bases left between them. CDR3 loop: CASSRQLNTEAFF. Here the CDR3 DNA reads TGCGCCAGCAGCCGACAGTTGAACACTGAAGCTTTCTTT.

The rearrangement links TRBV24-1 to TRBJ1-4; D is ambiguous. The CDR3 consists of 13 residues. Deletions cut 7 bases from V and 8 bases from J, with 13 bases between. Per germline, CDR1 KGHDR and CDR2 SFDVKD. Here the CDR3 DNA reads TGTGCCACCAGCAGGCAGAGTGGAGAAAAACTGTTTTTT. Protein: CATSRQSGEKLFF.

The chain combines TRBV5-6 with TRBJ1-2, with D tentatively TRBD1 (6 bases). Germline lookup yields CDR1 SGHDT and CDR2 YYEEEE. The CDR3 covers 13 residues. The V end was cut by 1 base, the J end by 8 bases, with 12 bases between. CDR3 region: CASSLIGGSGYTF. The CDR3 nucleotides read TGTGCCAGCAGCTTGATAGGGGGATCGGGCTACACCTTC.

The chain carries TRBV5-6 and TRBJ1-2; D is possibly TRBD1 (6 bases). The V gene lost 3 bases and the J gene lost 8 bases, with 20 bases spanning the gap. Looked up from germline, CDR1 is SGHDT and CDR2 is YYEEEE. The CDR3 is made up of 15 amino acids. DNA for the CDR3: TGTGCCAGCAGCTCGACCGCTACAGGGCTGGAAGGCTACACCTTC. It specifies CASSSTATGLEGYTF.

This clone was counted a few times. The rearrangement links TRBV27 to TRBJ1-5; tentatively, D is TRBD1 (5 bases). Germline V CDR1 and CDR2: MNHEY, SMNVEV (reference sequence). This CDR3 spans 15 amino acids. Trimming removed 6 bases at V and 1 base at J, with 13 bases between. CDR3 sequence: CASRATGGSNQPQHF. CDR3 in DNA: TGTGCCAGCAGGGCTACGGGGGGGAGCAATCAGCCCCAGCATTTT.

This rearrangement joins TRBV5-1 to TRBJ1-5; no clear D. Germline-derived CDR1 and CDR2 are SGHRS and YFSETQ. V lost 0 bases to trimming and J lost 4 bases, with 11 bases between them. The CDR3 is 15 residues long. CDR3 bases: TGCGCCAGCAGCTTGGCCGGTGTCGCAAATCAGCCCCAGCATTTT. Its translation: CASSLAGVANQPQHF.